One sample yielded the 9 T cell receptor beta chains listed below, sequenced in a study of tumor-infiltrating T cells and Merkel cell polyomavirus (dated by TCRdb to the late 2010s). Background for the entire study: The study examined CD8+ T cells specific for the Merkel cell polyomavirus KLL epitope in Merkel cell carcinoma patients.

The library was prepared using the immunoSEQ multiplex PCR assay. This immuneACCESS table, as held by TCRdb, lists in-frame sequences with V and J called but not all clones. Of the missing ones, under half trace to an unresolved V gene in checked studies; the others have no known cause. The sample contains about 25,000 clones, roughly nine tenths of them found a single time. The top ten clones comprise less than 3% of the sample. Robust positive staining for Merkel cell polyomavirus Large T antigen was observed by immunohistochemistry in the tumors of all patients. Sequences were obtained from lymph node tissue. The receptors derive from a man aged 45-65 years with Merkel cell carcinoma.

This clone was seen a single time. This sequence joins TRBV7-8 and TRBJ2-7; 9 nucleotides line up with TRBD2. Per the germline V gene, CDR1 is SGHVS and CDR2 is FQNEAQ. The CDR3 is 15 amino acids. V lost 1 base and J lost 7; bases outside the gene matches: 8. The CDR3 spells CASSLGLAESLEQYF. CDR3 nucleotide sequence: TGTGCCAGCAGCTTAGGACTAGCGGAGTCTTTAGAGCAGTACTTC.

The chain couples TRBV7-8 to TRBJ2-5; 7 positions match TRBD2. The CDR3 runs 17 residues. V lost 5 bases, J lost 3 bases, and 15 bases stayed unmatched. Germline V gives CDR1 SGHVS, CDR2 FQNEAQ. The CDR3 sequence is CASSPIAARAGKETQYF. DNA of the CDR3: TGTGCCAGCAGCCCGATAGCGGCACGAGCGGGGAAAGAGACCCAGTACTTC. The entire variable domain, with the rest obtained from reference TRBV7-8 and TRBJ2-5, is as follows: GAGVSQSPRYKVAKRGQDVALRCDPISGHVSLFWYQQALGQGPEFLTYFQNEAQLDKSGLPSDRFFAERPEGSVSTLKIQRTQQEDSAVYLCASSPIAARAGKETQYFGPGTRLLVL.

The chain is built from TRBV5-1 and TRBJ2-2; D possibly corresponds to TRBD1 (6 bases). V lost 2 bases and J lost 4, with 9 bases in between. This CDR3 has 14 amino acids. Per germline, CDR1 SGHRS and CDR2 YFSETQ. The chain's CDR3 is CASSFQGFTGELFF. The CDR3 coding sequence is TGCGCCAGCAGCTTTCAGGGGTTCACCGGGGAGCTGTTTTTT.

The rearrangement uses TRBV7-6 and TRBJ2-2; no definite D call. This CDR3 contains 12 residues. V was cut by 5 bases and J by 1 base, with 2 bases left in between. Germline values: CDR1 SGHVS, CDR2 FNYEAQ. The chain's CDR3 is CASSLNTGELFF. CDR3 coding DNA: TGTGCCAGCAGCCTGAACACCGGGGAGCTGTTTTTT.

This sequence joins TRBV10-3 and TRBJ2-7; no clear D. Germline lookup yields CDR1 ENHRY and CDR2 SYGVKD. This CDR3 spans 11 amino acids. The V gene lost 11 bases and the J gene lost 5 bases, with 13 bases spanning the gap. CDR3: CAARYADEQYF. CDR3 nucleotides: TGTGCCGCGAGGTACGCCGACGAGCAGTACTTC.

The CDR3 DNA reads as TGTGCCAGCAGCCCCCGTTGGCTCCCGTACACTGAAGCTTTCTTT. The encoded protein is CASSPRWLPYTEAFF. The chain links TRBV5-8 to TRBJ1-1; D call uncertain. The V gene's germline CDR1 is SGHTS and CDR2 YDEGEE. V lost 4 bases and J 3 bases, leaving 16 bases between the germline ends. This CDR3 is 15 amino acids long.

V gene TRBV30 combines with J gene TRBJ2-1; 10 bases map to TRBD2. Unmatched junction bases numbered 5, after V lost 2 bases and J lost 4 bases. The CDR3 totals 15 residues. Germline V gives CDR1 GTSNPN, CDR2 SVGIG (reference sequence). The CDR3 region has the DNA TGTGCCTGGAGTACGAGCGGGAGGGCATACAATGAGCAGTTCTTC. Its translation is CAWSTSGRAYNEQFF.

Only a few counts were recorded for this clone. The genes are TRBV11-2 and TRBJ1-1, with D unclear. The germline V gene has CDR1 SGHAT and CDR2 FQNNGV. The CDR3 covers 13 residues. Trimming removed 1 base at V and 6 bases at J, with 9 bases between. The CDR3 nucleotides read TGTGCCAGCAGCTTAGGGGTGGGCGCTGAAGCTTTCTTT. The encoded protein is CASSLGVGAEAFF. The full variable domain, completed using reference TRBV11-2 and TRBJ1-1, is EAGVAQSPRYKIIEKRQSVAFWCNPISGHATLYWYQQILGQGPKLLIQFQNNGVVDDSQLPKDRFSAERLKGVDSTLKIQPAKLEDSAVYLCASSLGVGAEAFFGQGTRLTVV.

The chain is built from TRBV7-8 and TRBJ1-2; 7 positions match TRBD1. This CDR3 is built from 14 residues. Trimming at V came to 2 bases and at J to 5 bases, leaving 5 bases not matched to a gene. The V gene's germline CDR1 is SGHVS and CDR2 FQNEAQ. As DNA, the CDR3 is TGTGCCAGCAGCTTAATTACAGGGGAGTATGGCTACACCTTC. Its protein is CASSLITGEYGYTF.